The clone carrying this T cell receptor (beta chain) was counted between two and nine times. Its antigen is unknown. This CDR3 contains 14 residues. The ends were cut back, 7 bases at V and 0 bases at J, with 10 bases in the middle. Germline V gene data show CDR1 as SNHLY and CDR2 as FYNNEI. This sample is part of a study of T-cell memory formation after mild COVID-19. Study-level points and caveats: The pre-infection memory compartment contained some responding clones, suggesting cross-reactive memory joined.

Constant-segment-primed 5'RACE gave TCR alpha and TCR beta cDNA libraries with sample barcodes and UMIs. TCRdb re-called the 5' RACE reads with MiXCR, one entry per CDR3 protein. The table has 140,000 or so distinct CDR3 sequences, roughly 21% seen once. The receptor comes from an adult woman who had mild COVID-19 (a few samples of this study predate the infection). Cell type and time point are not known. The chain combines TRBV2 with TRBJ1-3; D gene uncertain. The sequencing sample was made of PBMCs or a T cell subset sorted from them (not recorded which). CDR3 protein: CASIFETSGNTIYF. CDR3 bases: TGTGCCAGCATTTTTGAAACCTCTGGAAACACCATATATTTT.